Presented here are 32 T cell receptor beta chains from one specimen sequenced in a study of blood T cell repertoires in COVID-19. Produced via immunoSEQ multiplex PCR; TCRdb's table is partial and in-frame only. The sample has some 250,000 clones; 80% to 90% are singletons. Sequencing was performed on peripheral blood. These TCRs come from a man younger than 40 who had recovered from COVID-19.

The gene calls are TRBV7-6 and TRBJ2-1, with D maybe TRBD2 (7 bases). Germline-derived CDR1 and CDR2 are SGHVS and FNYEAQ. V was trimmed by 6 bases and J by 7 bases, leaving 22 bases between them. The CDR3 extends over 16 amino acids. The CDR3 spells CASSPPEAGAGNEQFF. Written as DNA, the CDR3 is TGTGCCAGCAGTCCTCCGGAGGCGGGGGCGGGGAATGAGCAGTTCTTC.

This chain uses TRBV5-1 with TRBJ2-2; D unresolved. Looked up from germline, CDR1 is SGHRS and CDR2 is YFSETQ. V lost 3 bases, J lost 6 bases, and 9 bases lay in between. The CDR3 sequence is 13 residues long. CDR3 amino acids: CASSYPGSGELFF. CDR3 nucleotides: TGCGCCAGCAGCTACCCCGGGTCCGGGGAGCTGTTTTTT.

The chain employs TRBV5-5 and TRBJ1-1; possible D gene TRBD1, 6 bases. With 0 bases removed from V and 6 bases from J, the gap between germline ends came to 15 bases. This CDR3 has 15 residues. Germline lookup yields CDR1 SGHKS and CDR2 YYEKEE (reference sequence). CDR3 nucleotides: TGTGCCAGCAGCTTGGATTGGGGGGGCAGCCCTGAAGCTTTCTTT. Its protein is CASSLDWGGSPEAFF.

V usage is TRBV6-5 and J usage is TRBJ1-5, with a possible D match to TRBD1 (6 bases). The ends were cut back, 6 bases at V and 4 bases at J, with 16 bases in the middle. The CDR3 consists of 15 residues. CDR1 is MNHEY, CDR2 SVGAGI, per germline. CDR3 loop: CASRMLGAKNQPQHF. The CDR3 DNA follows: TGTGCCAGCAGGATGTTGGGGGCAAAAAATCAGCCCCAGCATTTT.

About this clone: The junction and the germline gene differ at one end; a read error may be behind it. The chain uses TRBV4-1 and TRBJ2-5; 11 nucleotides align to TRBD2. The germline CDR1 and CDR2 sequences are MGHRA and YSYEKL. CDR3 length: 15 residues. CDR3 residues: CASTQLAGVGETQYF. Written as DNA, the CDR3 is TGCGCCAGCACCCAACTAGCGGGGGTTGGGGAGACCCAGTACTTC.

This clone has only a few counts. J is TRBJ2-1 and V is TRBV4-3, with D hard to call. CDR3 size: 15 residues. V gave up 5 bases and J gave up 0 bases, with 11 bases separating them. The germline V gene encodes CDR1 LGHNA and CDR2 YSLEER. The CDR3 here is CASSYYPSSYNEQFF. CDR3 bases: TGCGCCAGCAGCTATTACCCGAGCTCCTACAATGAGCAGTTCTTC.

The CDR3 loop is CASTPLWRTDTQYF. The CDR3 nucleotides are TGTGCCAGCACCCCTTTGTGGAGAACAGATACGCAGTATTTT. V usage is TRBV2 and J usage is TRBJ2-3; no clear D. Germline V gene lookup returns CDR1 SNHLY and CDR2 FYNNEI. There are 14 residues in the CDR3. The V and J ends lost 7 bases and 3 bases respectively, with 14 bases between them.

The CDR3 nucleotides are TGCAGCGCGACAAGCCAAGAGACCCAGTACTTC. This sequence encodes CSATSQETQYF. The chain carries TRBV29-1 and TRBJ2-5, with D unresolved. The CDR3 consists of 11 residues. The germline V gene has CDR1 SQVTM and CDR2 ANQGSEA. V shed 7 bases and J shed 1 base, with 7 bases lying between them.

This clone came up many times. The chain has TRBV11-3 and TRBJ2-7; D is perhaps TRBD1 (6 bases). The CDR3 contains 16 residues. Trimming pared 0 bases from V and 2 bases from J, leaving 14 bases between. Per the germline V gene, CDR1 is SGHNT and CDR2 is YENEEA. The CDR3 region is CASSLDSRGWAYEQYF. The CDR3, as DNA: TGTGCCAGCAGCTTAGATTCAAGGGGGTGGGCCTACGAGCAGTACTTC. Full variable domain (outside the CDR3, taken from reference TRBV11-3 and TRBJ2-7): EAGVVQSPRYKIIEKKQPVAFWCNPISGHNTLYWYLQNLGQGPELLIRYENEEAVDDSQLPKDRFSAERLKGVDSTLKIQPAELGDSAVYLCASSLDSRGWAYEQYFGPGTRLTVT.

This clone was observed at least ten times. The chain combines TRBV3-1 (or the pseudogene TRBV3-2) with TRBJ1-2; D might be TRBD1 (5 bases). The V end lost 4 bases, the J end lost 4 bases, and 13 bases lay between the germline ends. Germline CDR1 is LGHDT and CDR2 is YNNKEL (reference sequence). This CDR3 contains 14 residues. CDR3 region: CASSPPDSIYGYTF. Written as DNA, the CDR3 is TGTGCCAGCAGCCCGCCTGACAGTATCTATGGCTACACCTTC.

The rearrangement links TRBV5-5 to TRBJ2-5; possibly TRBD2 for D (5 bases). Trimming removed 4 bases at V and 1 base at J, with 8 bases between. The germline V gene has CDR1 SGHKS and CDR2 YYEKEE (reference sequence). The CDR3 spans 13 residues. The CDR3 is CASSRTLQETQYF. The CDR3 nucleotides read TGTGCCAGCAGCCGGACTCTCCAAGAGACCCAGTACTTC.

The chain links TRBV25-1 to TRBJ1-6, with 7 bases lining up with TRBD1. The CDR3 spans 12 residues. J gave up 11 bases and V 6 bases, and 4 bases lay outside the gene matches. Germline CDR1 and CDR2: MGHDK and SYGVNS. The DNA for the CDR3 is TGTGCCAGCAGAGACAGGGTAGCACCCCTCCACTTT. This sequence encodes CASRDRVAPLHF.

This chain connects TRBV5-6 to TRBJ2-7; a possible D gene is TRBD1 (6 bases). Between the trimmed V and J ends, which lost 2 bases and 3 bases, there was a span of 15 bases. The germline CDR1 and CDR2 sequences are SGHDT and YYEEEE. The CDR3 length is 15 residues. In nucleotides, the CDR3 is TGTGCCAGCAGCTTTCCCATGGGGACATACTACGAGCAGTACTTC. Its protein product is CASSFPMGTYYEQYF. Looking up the rest from reference TRBV5-6 and TRBJ2-7 gives the full variable domain: DAGVTQSPTHLIKTRGQQVTLRCSPKSGHDTVSWYQQALGQGPQFIFQYYEEEERQRGNFPDRFSGHQFPNYSSELNVNALLLGDSALYLCASSFPMGTYYEQYFGPGTRLTVT.

The V and J genes are TRBV4-1 and TRBJ2-2, with D unclear. The V gene's germline CDR1 is MGHRA and CDR2 YSYEKL. Trimming took off 4 bases at V and 3 bases at J, with 12 bases between the two ends. The CDR3 spans 15 residues. This chain's CDR3 is CASSPAPGYTGELFF. The CDR3 nucleotides are TGCGCCAGCAGCCCCGCCCCCGGGTACACCGGGGAGCTGTTTTTT.

The CDR3 nucleotides read TGTGCCAGCAGCATAGACAGTTCTAACACAGATACGCAGTATTTT. This sequence encodes CASSIDSSNTDTQYF. This chain uses TRBV7-6 with TRBJ2-3; weak D call: TRBD1 (5 bases). The germline V gene encodes CDR1 SGHVS and CDR2 FNYEAQ. Trimming shortened V by 5 bases and J by 2 bases, and 14 bases separated the two germline ends. This CDR3 contains 15 residues. The entire variable domain, with the rest obtained from reference TRBV7-6 and TRBJ2-3, is as follows: GAGVSQSPRYKVTKRGQDVALRCDPISGHVSLYWYRQALGQGPEFLTYFNYEAQQDKSGLPNDRFSAERPEGSISTLTIQRTEQRDSAMYRCASSIDSSNTDTQYFGPGTRLTVL.

The chain joins TRBV10-3 to TRBJ2-3, with TRBD2 matching 12 bases. The CDR3 covers 18 residues. J gave up 0 bases and V 6 bases, and 10 bases lay outside the gene matches. CDR1 ENHRY and CDR2 SYGVKD come from the germline V gene. The CDR3 coding sequence is TGTGCCATCAGAGGGCGGCTAGCGGGGGGGCCGAGCACAGATACGCAGTATTTT. It specifies CAIRGRLAGGPSTDTQYF.

CDR3 sequence: CASSFHGTFYEQYF. The CDR3 nucleotides are TGTGCCAGCAGCTTTCACGGGACATTCTACGAGCAGTACTTC. The chain uses TRBV11-2 and TRBJ2-7; the D gene is possibly TRBD1 (6 bases). Germline loops: CDR1 SGHAT, CDR2 FQNNGV. V was clipped by 3 bases and J by 3 bases, with 12 bases between them. The CDR3 spans 14 residues.

This clone was observed once. The chain recombines TRBV11-2 with TRBJ2-3; 12 nucleotides align to TRBD2. In germline, CDR1 is SGHAT, CDR2 FQNNGV. V was clipped by 5 bases and J by 3 bases; unmatched bases: 12. The CDR3 totals 18 residues. Here the CDR3 DNA reads TGTGCCAGCAGCCGCCGGACTAGCGGGGCGGCCGAGACAGATACGCAGTATTTT. Amino acid sequence: CASSRRTSGAAETDTQYF.

The J gene is TRBJ2-2, the V gene TRBV5-1, with a weak D call TRBD2 (7 bases). CDR1 SGHRS and CDR2 YFSETQ come from the germline V gene. Trimming pared 2 bases from V and 4 bases from J, leaving 15 bases between. The CDR3 loop spans 16 amino acids. This CDR3 is CASSFLRGRGTGELFF. The DNA for the CDR3 is TGCGCCAGCAGCTTCTTGCGGGGGCGCGGCACCGGGGAGCTGTTTTTT.

This sequence joins TRBV6-6 and TRBJ2-3; 8 positions agree with TRBD1. J gave up 1 base and V 6 bases, and 12 bases lay outside the gene matches. Germline CDR1 and CDR2: MNHNY and SVGAGI (reference sequence). The CDR3 runs to 17 residues. CDR3: CASSRRAGQGGTDTQYF. The CDR3 nucleotides are TGTGCCAGCAGCCGAAGAGCCGGACAGGGAGGCACAGATACGCAGTATTTT.

The chain uses TRBV9 and TRBJ1-5; possibly TRBD1 for D (5 bases). The germline V and J ends were trimmed by 4 bases and 11 bases, with 16 bases remaining between them. The CDR3 consists of 13 residues. Per the germline V gene, CDR1 is SGDLS and CDR2 is YYNGEE. CDR3 residues: CASSSQGWGAQHF. The CDR3 bases are TGTGCCAGCAGCTCCCAGGGTTGGGGGGCCCAGCATTTT. The entire variable domain, with the rest obtained from reference TRBV9 and TRBJ1-5, is as follows: DSGVTQTPKHLITATGQRVTLRCSPRSGDLSVYWYQQSLDQGLQFLIQYYNGEERAKGNILERFSAQQFPDLHSELNLSSLELGDSALYFCASSSQGWGAQHFGDGTRLSIL.

The genes are TRBV29-1 and TRBJ2-7; TRBD1 matches 7 bases. Germline values: CDR1 SQVTM, CDR2 ANQGSEA. This CDR3 contains 13 residues. The trim removed 5 bases at V and 3 bases at J, leaving 7 bases unmatched. CDR3 coding DNA: TGCAGCGTTTCAGGGGGAGATGGCTACGAGCAGTACTTC. This encodes CSVSGGDGYEQYF.

In its sample, this clone was seen a few times. CDR3 nucleotides: TGTGCCAGCACCTTTCCGGACAGGGCGAACTATGGCTACACCTTC. It codes for CASTFPDRANYGYTF. The genes are TRBV21-1 and TRBJ1-2; TRBD1, the D gene given by the table, was not confirmed from the DNA. TRBV21-1 is flagged as a pseudogene. The CDR3 contains 15 residues.

This chain joins TRBV5-1 and TRBJ2-1; possibly TRBD1 for D (8 bases). V lost 7 bases to trimming and J lost 7 bases, with 15 bases between them. Germline lookup yields CDR1 SGHRS and CDR2 YFSETQ. The CDR3 runs 13 residues. In nucleotides, the CDR3 is TGCGCCAGCGGGAGGGGGGACAGGAATGAGCAGTTCTTC. Amino acids: CASGRGDRNEQFF.

The chain is built from TRBV6-1 and TRBJ1-1; possible D gene TRBD1, 5 bases. This CDR3 has 15 residues. With 1 base removed from V and 1 base from J, the gap between germline ends came to 10 bases. Germline V CDR1 and CDR2: MNHNS, SASEGT. The CDR3 region has the DNA TGTGCCAGCAGTGAAGTTGGGGGAGGGAACACTGAAGCTTTCTTT. Its translation is CASSEVGGGNTEAFF.

The CDR3 DNA sequence: TGTGCCAGCACCCCAGGAGATTTTAGGACTTTAGCGCAGTATTTT. It specifies CASTPGDFRTLAQYF. This chain connects TRBV2 to TRBJ2-3; TRBD2 might be the D (5 bases). The V gene's germline CDR1 is SNHLY and CDR2 FYNNEI. V shed 7 bases and J shed 10 bases, with 24 bases lying between them. This CDR3 region has 15 residues.

V is TRBV12-3 or TRBV12-4 and J is TRBJ1-2; perhaps TRBD1 as D (6 bases). The CDR3 runs to 11 residues. The V end lost 7 bases, the J end lost 4 bases, and 7 bases lay between the germline ends. The CDR3 bases are TGTGCCAGCACGACAGGCTATGGCTACACCTTC. This codes for CASTTGYGYTF.

This chain connects TRBV6-6 to TRBJ2-3, with TRBD1 matching 10 bases. The CDR3 loop spans 15 amino acids. V trimming: 5 bases; J trimming: 5 bases; junction bases outside the gene matches: 7. Germline CDR1 is MNHNY and CDR2 is SVGAGI (reference sequence). The CDR3 nucleotides are TGTGCCAGCAGTGTCCCGGGACAGGGGAAAGATACGCAGTATTTT. It yields the protein CASSVPGQGKDTQYF.

The sample holds one count of this clone. The chain employs TRBV9 and TRBJ2-6; 11 bases are shared with TRBD1. From germline, CDR1 is SGDLS and CDR2 YYNGEE. CDR3 length: 22 residues. Trimming removed 4 bases from V and 0 bases from J; junction bases left unmatched: 18. CDR3 coding DNA: TGTGCCAGCAGCTTCTTGCCCCCGGGGACAGGGGGGCTCCCCTCTGGGGCCAACGTCCTGACTTTC. Its translation is CASSFLPPGTGGLPSGANVLTF.

V and J are TRBV15 and TRBJ1-3, with D tentatively TRBD1 (6 bases). The length of the CDR3 is 14 residues. V dropped 4 bases and J dropped 2 bases, with 9 bases sitting between them. Germline assignment: CDR1 LNHNV and CDR2 YYDKDF (reference sequence). The CDR3 loop is CATSNRVPGNTIYF. The CDR3 DNA follows: TGTGCCACCAGCAACAGGGTACCTGGAAACACCATATATTTT.

The V gene is TRBV25-1, the J gene TRBJ1-2; D gene unclear. The V end lost 7 bases, the J end lost 6 bases, and 15 bases lay between the germline ends. CDR1 is MGHDK, CDR2 SYGVNS, per germline. This CDR3 spans 13 amino acids. The chain's CDR3 is CASNSQAGNGYTF. The CDR3 nucleotides read TGTGCCAGCAATTCTCAGGCGGGGAATGGCTACACCTTC.

The J gene is TRBJ2-7, the V gene TRBV19; 8 bases map to TRBD1. Germline CDR1 is LNHDA and CDR2 is SQIVND (reference sequence). CDR3 size: 15 residues. With 3 bases clipped from V and 3 bases from J, the junction kept 7 bases outside the gene matches. The CDR3, as DNA: TGTGCCAGTAGTATCCAACTAGGACAGGGCTACGAGCAGTACTTC. Protein sequence: CASSIQLGQGYEQYF.